Sequencing of this T cell receptor (beta chain) was carried out in a study of shared clonotypes between healthy human individuals. Points from the study as a whole: Four donors held about 5% of naive CD4 clonotypes in common.

As for this clone: Its antigen is not known.

The CDR3 is 16 residues long. CDR1 and CDR2 (germline): SGDLS, YYNGEE. With 0 bases clipped from V and 4 bases from J, the junction kept 3 bases outside the gene matches. Using immunoSEQ multiplex PCR, the repertoire was profiled, and TCRdb retains in-frame clones only, with some absent. The repertoire has about 1.4 million clones, 95% to 97% of them found once; the top ten carry roughly 1.1%. Sequenced sample: naive CD4+ T cells sorted from blood. The sample's subset: CD45RA+ positively selected. The V and J genes are TRBV9 and TRBJ2-1; 11 bases map to TRBD2. This receptor was identified in a man aged 25-45 years in good health. CDR3 DNA: TGTGCCAGCAGCGTAGATCTAGCGGGAGGTTACAATGAGCAGTTCTTC. It translates to CASSVDLAGGYNEQFF.